This T cell receptor beta chain was identified in a study of blood T cell repertoires in COVID-19. Across the whole study: Acute and convalescent COVID-19 samples came from the United States, Italy and Spain.

V lost 0 bases to trimming and J lost 5 bases, with 9 bases between them. CDR3 length: 13 residues. From germline, CDR1 is SGDLS and CDR2 YYNGEE. Seattle enrolled patients during active infection and tracked them longitudinally. The method was immunoSEQ multiplex PCR; TCRdb's version includes in-frame clones alone and lacks a portion of them. The sample shows roughly 180,000 clones, 94% of them seen only once. The TCR comes from a man aged 25 to 40 with COVID-19, enrolled during active disease. The rearrangement uses TRBV9 and TRBJ2-7, with D unclear. Material: peripheral blood. The CDR3 DNA reads TGTGCCAGCAGCGTAGGGCGGTTTAACGAGCAGTACTTC. It specifies CASSVGRFNEQYF.